Listed here is a single TCR beta chain. Antigen specificity is unknown. Both 60 Vbeta primers and 13 Jbeta primers went into the PCR. Clones were sequenced by immunoSEQ multiplex PCR, and TCRdb holds only the in-frame ones, with some missing. The sample comprises about 200,000 clones, 9.5% to 15% of which are singletons, and approximately 7.8% rests with the top ten. This record belongs to a study of cytomegalovirus exposure and HLA in healthy donors. General study points: In a later analysis, at a false discovery rate of 0.05, 15,000 to 20,000 TCR beta sequences were associated with HLA alleles.

Donors counted as nominally healthy when sampled, yet unrecorded immune exposures were likely. The CDR3 loop spans 16 amino acids. V gave up 5 bases and J gave up 2 bases; unmatched junction bases: 5. The V gene's germline CDR1 is MRHNA and CDR2 SNTAGT. Sequencing used PBMCs. This rearrangement joins TRBV6-4 to TRBJ2-3; 12 nucleotides align to TRBD2. The sequence came from a man aged 50 to 59 in good health and CMV-seropositive. CDR3 in DNA: TGTGCCAGCAGTTTGACTAGCGGGGGACCCACAGATACGCAGTATTTT. Translated, it gives CASSLTSGGPTDTQYF.